The clone carrying this TCR beta chain was seen ten or more times. The study's library attached unique molecular identifiers to single cDNA molecules. One entry per CDR3 protein, called by TCRdb with MiXCR from the RACE reads. The profile shows a few hundred thousand distinct CDR3 sequences, about 9% of them singletons. V lost 9 bases, J lost 2 bases, and 6 bases lay in between. This CDR3 is built from 12 residues. Germline CDR1 reads KGHDR; CDR2 reads SFDVKD. The source of the sample is a study of human T cells and chemical hapten exposure. The time point was: pre-sensitization, week 0. Treatment noted: therapeutic diphenylcyclopropenone sensitization with weekly scalp DPC.

The sequencing here drew on whole blood, taken in connection with sensitization to the hapten diphenylcyclopropenone (DPC). The source of this sequence is a woman aged 40 to 49 with alopecia areata. Some clones in this sample may be carry-over from other donors' samples. The rearrangement joins TRBV24-1 to TRBJ2-2; D ambiguous. In nucleotides, the CDR3 is TGTGCCACCGGAGAAAACACCGGGGAGCTGTTTTTT. This codes for CATGENTGELFF.